The present T cell receptor beta chain was sequenced within a study of blood T cell repertoires in COVID-19. This clone was observed a few times. Produced via immunoSEQ multiplex PCR; TCRdb's table is partial and in-frame only. The table includes over 95,000 clones, roughly 89% detected once. Per the germline V gene, CDR1 is SQVTM and CDR2 is ANQGSEA. Trimming removed 3 bases at V and 1 base at J, with 9 bases between. The CDR3 consists of 13 residues. The material sequenced was peripheral blood. The clonotype originates from a human donor with acute or convalescent COVID-19. The donor label of this sample is uncertain. The V gene is TRBV29-1, the J gene TRBJ1-1, with D maybe TRBD1 (6 bases). The CDR3 loop reads CSVDEGGNTEAFF. The CDR3 DNA sequence: TGCAGCGTTGACGAAGGGGGGAACACTGAAGCTTTCTTT.